This T cell receptor (beta chain) was recovered during a study of T cell repertoires in cytomegalovirus infection. About the study: It was recently identified HLA-C-restricted and well-studied HLA-B-restricted CMV epitopes that the study used. Public signatures in TCR beta pointed to CMV infection and matching HLA type.

Notes on this clonotype: The antigen remains undetermined.

Points from the study as a whole: The ex vivo response showed dominance by HLA-C-restricted CMV-specific TCR beta clonotypes. Identification of carriers of CMV plus the relevant HLA was achieved through cumulative public TCR beta family frequency.

TCRdb reprocessed the reads via MiXCR and lists one record per CDR3 protein. The data contain approximately 260,000 distinct CDR3 sequences, 20% to 25% of them seen just once; the ten biggest clones take up about 21%. Germline V gene lookup returns CDR1 MNHEY and CDR2 SMNVEV (reference sequence). The CDR3 consists of 13 residues. V lost 8 bases to trimming and J lost 2 bases, with 13 bases between them. The chain combines TRBV27 with TRBJ2-7; weak D call: TRBD1 (6 bases). The sample was cultured PBMCs, taken from culture after CMV antigen stimulation. The source is a human donor in good health (CMV status not recorded). Some clones in this sample may be carry-over from other donors' samples. The CDR3 DNA follows: TGTGCCAGCCGGGACACCCTAACCTACGAGCAGTACTTC. It yields the protein CASRDTLTYEQYF.